Listed here is a single TCR beta chain. The antigen is unknown. 13 Jbeta primers and 60 Vbeta primers were used for the PCR. The assay was immunoSEQ multiplex PCR, and TCRdb's table has in-frame clones only and misses some. The data contain about 140,000 clones, roughly 77% of them singletons. This sample is drawn from a study of cytomegalovirus exposure and HLA in healthy donors. Trimming pared 0 bases from V and 14 bases from J, leaving 17 bases between. This CDR3 has 15 residues. CDR1 LNHNV and CDR2 YYDKDF come from the germline V gene (reference sequence). Study observations and caveats: Equally common other TCR beta chains were less clonally expanded than HLA-associated ones, a later analysis found.

The sequenced sample consisted of PBMCs. The TCR sequence derives from a female donor in good health and CMV-seronegative. The V and J genes are TRBV15 and TRBJ1-6, with D possibly being TRBD1 (6 bases). The CDR3 sequence is CATSRDPRGAITLHF. CDR3 in DNA: TGTGCCACCAGCAGAGACCCGCGGGGGGCGATCACCCTCCACTTT.